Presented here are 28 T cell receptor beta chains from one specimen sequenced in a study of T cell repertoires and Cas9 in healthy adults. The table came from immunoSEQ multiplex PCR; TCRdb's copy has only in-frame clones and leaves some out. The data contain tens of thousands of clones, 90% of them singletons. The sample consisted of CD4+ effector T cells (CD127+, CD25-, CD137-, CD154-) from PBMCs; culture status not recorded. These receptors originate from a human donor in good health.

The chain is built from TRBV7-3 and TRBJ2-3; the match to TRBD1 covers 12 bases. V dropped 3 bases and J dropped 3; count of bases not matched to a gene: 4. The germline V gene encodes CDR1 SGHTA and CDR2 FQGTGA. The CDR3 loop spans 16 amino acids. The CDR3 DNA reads TGTGCCAGCAGCTTCCGGGGACAGGGGGCGACAGATACGCAGTATTTT. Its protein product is CASSFRGQGATDTQYF.

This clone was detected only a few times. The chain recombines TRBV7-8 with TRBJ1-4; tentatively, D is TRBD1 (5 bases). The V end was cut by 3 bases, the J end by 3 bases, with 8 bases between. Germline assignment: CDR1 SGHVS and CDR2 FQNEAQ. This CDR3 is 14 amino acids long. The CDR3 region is CASSLRQSNEKLFF. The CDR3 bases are TGTGCCAGCAGCTTGAGACAGTCTAATGAAAAACTGTTTTTT.

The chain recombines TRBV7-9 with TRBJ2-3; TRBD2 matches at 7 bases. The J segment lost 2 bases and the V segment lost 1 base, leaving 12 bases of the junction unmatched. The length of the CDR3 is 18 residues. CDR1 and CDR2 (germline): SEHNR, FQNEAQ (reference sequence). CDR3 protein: CASSLGRMGGTNTDTQYF. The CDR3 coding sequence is TGTGCCAGCAGCTTAGGGCGAATGGGGGGGACCAACACAGATACGCAGTATTTT.

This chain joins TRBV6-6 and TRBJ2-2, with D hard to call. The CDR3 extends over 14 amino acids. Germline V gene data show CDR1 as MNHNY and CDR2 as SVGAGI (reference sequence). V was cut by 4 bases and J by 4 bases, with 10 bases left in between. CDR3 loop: CASSLVAGTGELFF. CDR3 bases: TGTGCCAGCAGTTTAGTGGCCGGCACCGGGGAGCTGTTTTTT.

CDR3: CASSLDSPEQYF. CDR3 in DNA: TGTGCCAGCAGCTTGGATAGTCCCGAGCAGTACTTC. The chain links TRBV5-5 to TRBJ2-7; D uncertain. V dropped 0 bases and J dropped 6 bases, with 7 bases sitting between them. The CDR3 has 12 residues. The germline V gene has CDR1 SGHKS and CDR2 YYEKEE (reference sequence).

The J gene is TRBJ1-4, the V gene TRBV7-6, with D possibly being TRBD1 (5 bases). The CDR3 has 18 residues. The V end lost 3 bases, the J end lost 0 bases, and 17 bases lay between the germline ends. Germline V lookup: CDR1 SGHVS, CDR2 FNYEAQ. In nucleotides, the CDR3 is TGTGCCAGCAGCTTCAGGATTCAGGGTTCTGCAACTAATGAAAAACTGTTTTTT. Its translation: CASSFRIQGSATNEKLFF.

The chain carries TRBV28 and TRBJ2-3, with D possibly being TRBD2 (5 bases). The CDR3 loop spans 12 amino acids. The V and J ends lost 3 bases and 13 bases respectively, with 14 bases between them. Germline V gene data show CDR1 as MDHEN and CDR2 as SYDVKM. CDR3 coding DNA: TGTGCCAGCAGTTTGAGTTTCGGGATGAAGTATTTT. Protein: CASSLSFGMKYF.

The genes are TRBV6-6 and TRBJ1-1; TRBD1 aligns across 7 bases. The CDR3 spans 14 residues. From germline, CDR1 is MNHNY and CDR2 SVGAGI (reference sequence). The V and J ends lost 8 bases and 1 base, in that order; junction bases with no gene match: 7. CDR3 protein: CASQIRDRNTEAFF. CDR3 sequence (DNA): TGTGCCAGCCAAATCCGGGACAGGAACACTGAAGCTTTCTTT.

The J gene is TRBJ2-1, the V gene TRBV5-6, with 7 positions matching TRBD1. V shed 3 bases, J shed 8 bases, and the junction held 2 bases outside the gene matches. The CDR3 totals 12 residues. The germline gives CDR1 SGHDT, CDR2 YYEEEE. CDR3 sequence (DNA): TGTGCCAGCAGCTACGGGACAGATGAGCAGTTCTTC. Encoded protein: CASSYGTDEQFF.

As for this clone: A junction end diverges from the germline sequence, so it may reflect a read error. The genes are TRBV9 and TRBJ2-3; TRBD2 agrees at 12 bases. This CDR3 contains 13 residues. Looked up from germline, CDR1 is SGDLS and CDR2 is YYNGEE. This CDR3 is CANSGTSGDTQYF. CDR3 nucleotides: TGTGCCAACAGCGGGACTAGCGGGGATACGCAGTATTTT.

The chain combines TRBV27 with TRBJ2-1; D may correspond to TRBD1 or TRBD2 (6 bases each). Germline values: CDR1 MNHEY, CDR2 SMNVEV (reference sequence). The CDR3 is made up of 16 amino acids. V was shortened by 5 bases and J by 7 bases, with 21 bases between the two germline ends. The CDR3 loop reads CASSADPGAARNEQFF. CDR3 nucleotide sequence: TGTGCCAGCAGTGCGGACCCGGGGGCCGCCCGGAATGAGCAGTTCTTC.

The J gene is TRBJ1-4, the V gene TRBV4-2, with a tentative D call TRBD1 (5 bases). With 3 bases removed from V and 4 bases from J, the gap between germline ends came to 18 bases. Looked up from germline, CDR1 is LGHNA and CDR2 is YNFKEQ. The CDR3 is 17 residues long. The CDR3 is CASSHLRGGPNNEKLFF. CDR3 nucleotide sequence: TGTGCCAGCAGCCACCTACGGGGGGGTCCCAATAATGAAAAACTGTTTTTT.

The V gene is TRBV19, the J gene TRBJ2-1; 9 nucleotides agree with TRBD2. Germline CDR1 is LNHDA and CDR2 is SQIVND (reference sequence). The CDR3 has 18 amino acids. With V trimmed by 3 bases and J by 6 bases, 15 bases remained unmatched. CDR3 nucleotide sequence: TGTGCCAGTAGTATGGGCGGGGGGGCGATTCTGGGAGCCAATGAGCAGTTCTTC. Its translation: CASSMGGGAILGANEQFF.

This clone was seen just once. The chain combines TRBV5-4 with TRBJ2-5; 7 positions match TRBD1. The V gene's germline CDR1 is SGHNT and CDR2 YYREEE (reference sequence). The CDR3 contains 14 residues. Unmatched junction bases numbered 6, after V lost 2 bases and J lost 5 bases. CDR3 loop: CASSFTGARETQYF. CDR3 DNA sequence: TGTGCCAGCAGCTTCACAGGGGCCCGGGAGACCCAGTACTTC.

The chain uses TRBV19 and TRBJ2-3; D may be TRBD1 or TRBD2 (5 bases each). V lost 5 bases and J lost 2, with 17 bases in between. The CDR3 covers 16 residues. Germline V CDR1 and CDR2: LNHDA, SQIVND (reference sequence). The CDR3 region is CASSGRDPGFTDTQYF. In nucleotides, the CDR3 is TGTGCCAGTAGTGGCAGGGACCCCGGCTTCACAGATACGCAGTATTTT.

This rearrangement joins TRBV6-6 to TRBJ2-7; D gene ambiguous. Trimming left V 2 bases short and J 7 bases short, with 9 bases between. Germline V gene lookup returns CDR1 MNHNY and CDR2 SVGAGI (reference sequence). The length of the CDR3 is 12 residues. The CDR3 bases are TGTGCCAGCAGTTACGACGGGCGGGAGCAGTACTTC. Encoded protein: CASSYDGREQYF.

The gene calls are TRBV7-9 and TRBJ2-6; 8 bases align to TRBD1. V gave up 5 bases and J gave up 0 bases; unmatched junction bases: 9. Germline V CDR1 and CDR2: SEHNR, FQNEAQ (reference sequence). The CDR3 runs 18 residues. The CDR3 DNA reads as TGTGCCAGCAGCGGACCGGGACAGGAAAACTCTGGGGCCAACGTCCTGACTTTC. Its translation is CASSGPGQENSGANVLTF.

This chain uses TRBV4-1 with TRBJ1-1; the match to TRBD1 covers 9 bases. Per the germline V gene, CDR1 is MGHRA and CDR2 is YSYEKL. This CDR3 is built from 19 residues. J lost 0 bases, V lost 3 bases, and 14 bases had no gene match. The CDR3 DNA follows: TGCGCCAGCAGCCACCCCCCAGCCGGGACAGGGAACATGAACACTGAAGCTTTCTTT. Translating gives CASSHPPAGTGNMNTEAFF.

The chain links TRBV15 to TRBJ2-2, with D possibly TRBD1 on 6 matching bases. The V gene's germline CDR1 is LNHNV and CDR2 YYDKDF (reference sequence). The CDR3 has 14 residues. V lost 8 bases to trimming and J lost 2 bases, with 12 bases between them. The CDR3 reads CATQTGLNTGELFF. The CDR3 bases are TGTGCCACCCAAACAGGGCTCAACACCGGGGAGCTGTTTTTT.

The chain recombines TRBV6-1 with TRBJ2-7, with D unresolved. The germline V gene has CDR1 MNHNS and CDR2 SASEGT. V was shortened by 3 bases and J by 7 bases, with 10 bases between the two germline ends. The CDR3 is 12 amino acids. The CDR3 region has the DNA TGTGCCAGCAGTGACCCGGGCCTGGAGCAGTACTTC. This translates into CASSDPGLEQYF.

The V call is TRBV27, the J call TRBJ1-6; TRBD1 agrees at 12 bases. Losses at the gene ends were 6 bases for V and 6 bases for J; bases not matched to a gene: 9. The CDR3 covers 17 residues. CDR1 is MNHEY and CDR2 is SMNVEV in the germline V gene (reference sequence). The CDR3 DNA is TGTGCCAGCAGCACATTCCGGGACAGGGGGCCTAATTCACCCCTCCACTTT. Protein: CASSTFRDRGPNSPLHF.

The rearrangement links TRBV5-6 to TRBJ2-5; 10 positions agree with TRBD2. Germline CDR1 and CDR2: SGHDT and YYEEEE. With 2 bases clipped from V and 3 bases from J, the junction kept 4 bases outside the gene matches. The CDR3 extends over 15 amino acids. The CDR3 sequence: CASSFRTSGKETQYF. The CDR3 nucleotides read TGTGCCAGCAGCTTTCGGACTAGCGGAAAAGAGACCCAGTACTTC.

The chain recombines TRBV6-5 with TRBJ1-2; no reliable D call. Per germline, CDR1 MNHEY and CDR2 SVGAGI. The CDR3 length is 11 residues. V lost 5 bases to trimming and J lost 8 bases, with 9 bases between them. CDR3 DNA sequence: TGTGCCAGCAGTCACAGAGGAGGCTACACCTTC. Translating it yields CASSHRGGYTF.

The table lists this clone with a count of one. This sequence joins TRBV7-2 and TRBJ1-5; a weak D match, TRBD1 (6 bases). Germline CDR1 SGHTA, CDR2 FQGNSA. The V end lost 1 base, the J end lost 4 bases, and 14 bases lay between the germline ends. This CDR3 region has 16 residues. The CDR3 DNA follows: TGTACCAGCAGCTTAGGAGGGGCAGGGGCTAATCAGCCCCAGCATTTT. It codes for CTSSLGGAGANQPQHF.

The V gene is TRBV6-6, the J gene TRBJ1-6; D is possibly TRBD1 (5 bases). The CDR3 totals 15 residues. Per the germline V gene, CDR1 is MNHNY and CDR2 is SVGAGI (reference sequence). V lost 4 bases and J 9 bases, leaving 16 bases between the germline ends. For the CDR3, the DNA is TGTGCCAGCAGTTCAAGTCGTCAGGGTGTTTCACCCCTCCACTTT. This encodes CASSSSRQGVSPLHF.

The CDR3, as DNA: TGCGCCAGCAGCCCACTGGGGGGACAAGAGACCCAGTACTTC. Translation gives CASSPLGGQETQYF. V and J are TRBV5-1 and TRBJ2-5, with a weak D call TRBD2 (6 bases). This CDR3 region has 14 residues. The V and J ends lost 4 bases and 2 bases respectively, with 12 bases between them. Looked up from germline, CDR1 is SGHRS and CDR2 is YFSETQ.

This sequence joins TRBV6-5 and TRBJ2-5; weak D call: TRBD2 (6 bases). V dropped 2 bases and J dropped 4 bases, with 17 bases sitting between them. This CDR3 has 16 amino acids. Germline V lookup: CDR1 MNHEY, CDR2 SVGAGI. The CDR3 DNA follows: TGTGCCAGCAGTTACGAACTAGCAGCGTCCCCAGAGACCCAGTACTTC. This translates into CASSYELAASPETQYF.

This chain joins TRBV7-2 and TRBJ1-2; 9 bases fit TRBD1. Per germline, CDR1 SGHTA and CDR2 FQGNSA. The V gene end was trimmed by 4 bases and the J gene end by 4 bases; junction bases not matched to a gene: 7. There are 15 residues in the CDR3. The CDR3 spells CASSSGWGQGYGYTF. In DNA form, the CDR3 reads TGTGCCAGCAGCTCTGGATGGGGACAGGGCTATGGCTACACCTTC. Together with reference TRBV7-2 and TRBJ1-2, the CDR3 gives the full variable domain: GAGVSQSPSNKVTEKGKDVELRCDPISGHTALYWYRQSLGQGLEFLIYFQGNSAPDKSGLPSDRFSAERTGGSVSTLTIQRTQQEDSAVYLCASSSGWGQGYGYTFGSGTRLTVV.